Following are 15 T cell receptor beta chains from one sample sequenced in a study of blood T cell repertoires in COVID-19. Repertoires were generated with immunoSEQ multiplex PCR, while TCRdb's copy carries only in-frame clones and drops some. The data contain roughly 250,000 clones, approximately 85% of them singletons. Material: peripheral blood. The receptor source for this set is an older woman with acute or convalescent COVID-19.

CDR3 DNA: TGTGCCAGCAGCCAAGATAAGGGGACTAGCATCTACAATGAGCAGTTCTTC. Residues: CASSQDKGTSIYNEQFF. The chain couples TRBV12-1 to TRBJ2-1; TRBD2, the table's D call, lacks a check against the DNA. TRBV12-1 is annotated as a pseudogene. This CDR3 comprises 17 residues.

This rearrangement joins TRBV9 to TRBJ2-3; possible D gene TRBD2, 5 bases. Germline loops: CDR1 SGDLS, CDR2 YYNGEE. CDR3 length: 16 residues. V lost 0 bases and J lost 0, with 11 bases in between. The CDR3 is CASSVGVSASTDTQYF. The CDR3 nucleotides are TGTGCCAGCAGCGTAGGGGTTAGCGCCAGCACAGATACGCAGTATTTT. Together with reference TRBV9 and TRBJ2-3, the CDR3 gives the full variable domain: DSGVTQTPKHLITATGQRVTLRCSPRSGDLSVYWYQQSLDQGLQFLIQYYNGEERAKGNILERFSAQQFPDLHSELNLSSLELGDSALYFCASSVGVSASTDTQYFGPGTRLTVL.

CDR3 nucleotides: TGTGCCAGCAGCATGACAGGGGGTGCCGATGGGCCCCAGCATTTT. Protein: CASSMTGGADGPQHF. V and J are TRBV7-2 and TRBJ1-5; TRBD1 aligns across 9 bases. Germline trimming cut 5 bases from V and 9 bases from J; bases unmatched to any gene: 11. Per the germline V gene, CDR1 is SGHTA and CDR2 is FQGNSA. The CDR3 runs 15 residues.

This chain joins TRBV23-1 and TRBJ1-6; D ambiguous. TRBV23-1 is an ORF, with its function uncertain. The V end lost 2 bases, the J end lost 1 base, and 12 bases lay between the germline ends. CDR3 length equals 17 residues. The CDR3 DNA reads as TGCGCCAGCAGTCAACCCCAATCGGGATCCTATAATTCACCCCTCCACTTT. Its protein product is CASSQPQSGSYNSPLHF.

The genes are TRBV7-2 and TRBJ2-3, with 8 positions matching TRBD2. V shed 4 bases and J 5 bases; nucleotides not matched to a gene: 8. CDR3 length equals 15 residues. Germline values: CDR1 SGHTA, CDR2 FQGNSA. CDR3 in DNA: TGTGCCAGCAGCTCGACTAGCCGGGGGGGAGATACGCAGTATTTT. Translation: CASSSTSRGGDTQYF.

The chain uses TRBV5-1 and TRBJ1-4; 7 bases are shared with TRBD1. The CDR3 loop spans 14 amino acids. CDR1 and CDR2 from the germline V gene are SGHRS and YFSETQ. V lost 1 base to trimming and J lost 7 bases; unmatched junction nucleotides: 4. Here the CDR3 DNA reads TGCGCCAGCAGCTTGACAGGGGAAGTTGAAAAACTGTTTTTT. Its translation: CASSLTGEVEKLFF.

The chain employs TRBV10-2 and TRBJ1-2, with a weak D call TRBD1 (6 bases). The CDR3 runs 12 residues. The germline V gene has CDR1 WSHSY and CDR2 SAAADI. Trimming removed 4 bases from V and 7 bases from J, with 10 bases in between. The CDR3 nucleotides are TGCGCCAGCAGTGTCGGGGGGCCTGGCTACACCTTC. This sequence encodes CASSVGGPGYTF.

The rearrangement joins TRBV11-2 to TRBJ2-3; no reliable D call. Trimming stripped 2 bases from V and 4 bases from J, with 4 bases between. The CDR3 is made up of 12 amino acids. The germline CDR1 and CDR2 sequences are SGHAT and FQNNGV. CDR3 protein: CASSLRSDTQYF. CDR3 nucleotide sequence: TGTGCCAGCAGCTTACGGTCAGATACGCAGTATTTT.

The genes are TRBV6-5 and TRBJ1-4; 7 nucleotides match TRBD1. The CDR3 totals 14 residues. CDR1 MNHEY and CDR2 SVGAGI come from the germline V gene. V lost 7 bases to trimming and J lost 4 bases; unmatched junction nucleotides: 6. The CDR3 loop is CASIKDRLNEKLFF. For the CDR3, the DNA is TGTGCCAGCATTAAGGACAGGCTTAATGAAAAACTGTTTTTT.

CDR3 in DNA: TGTGCCAGCCCCGAGGGCCTCGGCGGCTACACCTTC. Residues: CASPEGLGGYTF. The chain carries TRBV6-5 and TRBJ1-2; no definite D call. This CDR3 comprises 12 residues. Germline CDR1 MNHEY, CDR2 SVGAGI. V lost 8 bases and J lost 8, with 15 bases in between.

This chain connects TRBV28 to TRBJ2-7; 7 bases agree with TRBD1. V was clipped by 5 bases and J by 0 bases; unmatched bases: 7. CDR1 MDHEN and CDR2 SYDVKM come from the germline V gene. The CDR3 covers 15 residues. CDR3 region: CASSPRQGFSYEQYF. Written as DNA, the CDR3 is TGTGCCAGCAGTCCCAGACAGGGTTTCTCCTACGAGCAGTACTTC.

The chain joins TRBV20-1 to TRBJ2-7; 10 bases match TRBD1. V was clipped by 3 bases and J by 3 bases; unmatched bases: 5. Germline V gene lookup returns CDR1 DFQATT and CDR2 SNEGSKA (reference sequence). The CDR3 is 14 amino acids. In DNA form, the CDR3 reads TGCAGTGCTAGTCGGGGACAGGGGAACTACGAGCAGTACTTC. Its protein is CSASRGQGNYEQYF.

This chain connects TRBV6-2 or TRBV6-3 to TRBJ1-2; a weak D match, TRBD1 (5 bases). V was pared by 0 bases and J by 4 bases, with 24 bases between. The CDR3 totals 19 residues. Germline V gives CDR1 MNHEY, CDR2 SVGEGT. The CDR3 region has the DNA TGTGCCAGCAGTTACTCGAGGTTGGCAGGGATTGACATGAGCTATGGCTACACCTTC. Encoded protein: CASSYSRLAGIDMSYGYTF.

This clone showed up just once. The V and J genes are TRBV13 and TRBJ1-4; D not certain. CDR3 length: 12 residues. In germline, CDR1 is PRHDT, CDR2 FYEKMQ (reference sequence). V lost 0 bases, J lost 8 bases, and 4 bases lay in between. The CDR3 DNA reads as TGTGCCAGCAGCTTAGGACAGGAAAAACTGTTTTTT. It codes for CASSLGQEKLFF.

The rearrangement joins TRBV7-2 to TRBJ1-2; the D is unclear. V dropped 10 bases and J dropped 7 bases, with 7 bases sitting between them. Germline values: CDR1 SGHTA, CDR2 FQGNSA. The CDR3 runs to 9 residues. The CDR3 region is CATGSGYTF. The CDR3 bases are TGTGCCACCGGTTCTGGCTACACCTTC.